Listed here is a single T cell receptor (beta chain). Its antigen is as yet unknown. This CDR3 spans 15 amino acids. Deletions cut 5 bases from V and 0 bases from J, with 11 bases between. Germline CDR1 SEHNR, CDR2 FQNEAQ (reference sequence). Profiling relied on immunoSEQ multiplex PCR, and the TCRdb table lists in-frame clones only, not all of them. The table includes about 10,000 clones, 76% detected once. This sample stems from a study of OX40 agonist ivuxolimab in advanced cancers. Study at large: The patients got ivuxolimab, which is an agonistic anti-OX40 (CD134) antibody.

Study-level findings and limits: On average, a greater number of expanded clones characterised CD8+ T cells relative to CD4+. Clonal expansion was seen in CD4+ and CD8+ blood T cells by week 6 at 0.1 to 3.0 mg/kg.

The V call is TRBV7-9, the J call TRBJ1-3; D not certain. The sequence was collected from an adult with an advanced solid tumor such as melanoma, head and neck, liver or kidney cancer. The starting material was CD4+ or CD8+ T cells sorted from blood, obtained in a trial of the OX40 agonist ivuxolimab. CDR3 protein: CASSAELFSGNTIYF. The CDR3 DNA reads as TGTGCCAGCAGCGCAGAGTTGTTCTCTGGAAACACCATATATTTT. The whole variable domain, filled in from reference TRBV7-9 and TRBJ1-3, reads DTGVSQNPRHKITKRGQNVTFRCDPISEHNRLYWYRQTLGQGPEFLTYFQNEAQLEKSRLLSDRFSAERPKGSFSTLEIQRTEQGDSAMYLCASSAELFSGNTIYFGEGSWLTVV.